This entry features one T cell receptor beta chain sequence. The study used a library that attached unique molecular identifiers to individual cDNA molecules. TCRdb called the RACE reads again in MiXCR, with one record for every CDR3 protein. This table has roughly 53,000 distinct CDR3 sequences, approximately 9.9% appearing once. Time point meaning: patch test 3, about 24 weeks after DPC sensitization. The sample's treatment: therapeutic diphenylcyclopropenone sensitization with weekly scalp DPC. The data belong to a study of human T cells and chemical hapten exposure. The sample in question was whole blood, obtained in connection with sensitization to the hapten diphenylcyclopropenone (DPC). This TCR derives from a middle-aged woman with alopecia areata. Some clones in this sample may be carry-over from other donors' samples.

CDR3 region: CSARDPRLSYEQYF. The CDR3 region has the DNA TGCAGTGCTAGAGATCCAAGGCTGTCCTACGAGCAGTACTTC. The J gene is TRBJ2-7, the V gene TRBV20-1; D uncertain. Germline CDR1 is DFQATT and CDR2 is SNEGSKA (reference sequence). This CDR3 region has 14 residues. The V end was cut by 0 bases, the J end by 1 base, with 10 bases between.